This note documents a single TCR beta chain sequence. Its antigen is unidentified. CDR3 length: 14 amino acids. Germline CDR1 and CDR2: MNHEY and SMNVEV (reference sequence). V was shortened by 0 bases and J by 5 bases, with 11 bases between the two germline ends. CDR3 regions of TCR beta were amplified from RNA transcripts. HTBI-primed first-round RT-PCR preceded second-round multiplex PCR. TCRdb reprocessed the multiplex PCR reads with MiXCR, giving one entry per CDR3 protein. The repertoire holds hundreds of thousands of distinct CDR3 sequences, with about two fifths as singletons. This sample stems from a study of Graves' ophthalmopathy and Graves' hyperthyroidism. Regarding the study as a whole: The majority of expanded thyroid clonotypes above 0.001 frequency also occurred in blood.

The sequence was collected from an adult man with Graves' ophthalmopathy. The specimen sequenced was peripheral blood. The chain employs TRBV27 and TRBJ2-7, with D tentatively TRBD1 (6 bases). The CDR3 here is CASSLSRTVHEQYF. DNA of the CDR3: TGTGCCAGCAGTTTATCGCGGACAGTCCACGAGCAGTACTTC.